The 29 T cell receptor beta chains presented below share a single source sample, sequenced in a study of blood T cell repertoires in COVID-19. Method: immunoSEQ multiplex PCR; TCRdb's copy keeps in-frame clones and lacks some. The table includes about 220,000 clones, over 60% detected once. The source material was peripheral blood. Receptors were obtained from a woman in her 70s with acute or convalescent COVID-19.

This chain connects TRBV18 to TRBJ2-3; D may be TRBD1 (5 bases). V lost 5 bases to trimming and J lost 5 bases, with 11 bases between them. CDR1 is KGHSH and CDR2 is LQKENI in the germline V gene. CDR3 length: 13 residues. The CDR3 sequence is CASSFQGRDTQYF. In nucleotides, the CDR3 is TGTGCCAGCTCATTCCAGGGAAGAGATACGCAGTATTTT.

V gene TRBV6-5 combines with J gene TRBJ2-7; 8 nucleotides agree with TRBD2. The germline V gene encodes CDR1 MNHEY and CDR2 SVGAGI. CDR3 length: 14 residues. The V and J ends lost 4 bases and 4 bases, in that order; junction bases with no gene match: 6. The DNA for the CDR3 is TGTGCCAGCAGTTCTCTGTCGGGGGGGTACGAGCAGTACGTC. Translation gives CASSSLSGGYEQYV.

This clone was counted once. The chain links TRBV19 to TRBJ2-7; 10 nucleotides agree with TRBD1. Germline CDR1 is LNHDA and CDR2 is SQIVND (reference sequence). The CDR3 length is 15 residues. V lost 3 bases and J lost 7; bases outside the gene matches: 9. CDR3 sequence reads: CASSIRGTGAGEQYV. CDR3 DNA sequence: TGTGCCAGTAGTATCCGTGGGACAGGGGCGGGTGAGCAGTACGTC.

The chain carries TRBV29-1 and TRBJ1-2, with TRBD1 matching over 7 bases. Germline trimming cut 5 bases from V and 0 bases from J; bases unmatched to any gene: 6. Germline assignment: CDR1 SQVTM and CDR2 ANQGSEA. CDR3 length equals 14 residues. This chain's CDR3 is CSVWTGRSNYGYTF. The CDR3 bases are TGCAGCGTTTGGACAGGAAGATCTAACTATGGCTACACCTTC.

The rearrangement links TRBV19 to TRBJ2-3; 7 nucleotides line up with TRBD2. V was pared by 5 bases and J by 6 bases, with 14 bases of the junction left unmatched. This CDR3 is built from 16 residues. Germline V gene data show CDR1 as LNHDA and CDR2 as SQIVND (reference sequence). This CDR3 reads CASSRGVGSFPDTQYF. CDR3 DNA sequence: TGTGCCAGTAGTCGGGGGGTAGGGTCGTTCCCTGATACGCAGTATTTT.

A few counts support this clone. This chain joins TRBV1 and TRBJ1-2. TRBV1 is termed a pseudogene. This CDR3 spans 16 amino acids. The CDR3 nucleotides read TGCACCAGCAGCCAAGATCGGGGGGCGGAGTGGGAAGGCTACACCTTC. It specifies CTSSQDRGAEWEGYTF.

V is TRBV27 and J is TRBJ2-7; D perhaps matches TRBD2 (6 bases). V gave up 3 bases and J gave up 7 bases, with 19 bases separating them. CDR1 is MNHEY, CDR2 SMNVEV, per germline (reference sequence). The CDR3 sequence is 15 residues long. The CDR3 DNA reads as TGTGCCAGCAGTTTCGGGGGAGAGGGTGTGGGAGAGCAGTACTTC. As protein: CASSFGGEGVGEQYF.

The chain carries TRBV11-2 and TRBJ2-5; perhaps TRBD1 as D (5 bases). Germline V gives CDR1 SGHAT, CDR2 FQNNGV. The CDR3 has 18 residues. V lost 4 bases and J 5 bases, leaving 26 bases between the germline ends. The CDR3 region is CASSSPRAGQNIGETQYF. The DNA of the CDR3 is TGTGCCAGCAGCTCACCCAGGGCAGGGCAGAACATTGGGGAGACCCAGTACTTC.

The J gene is TRBJ1-5, the V gene TRBV19; the match to TRBD1 covers 7 bases. Germline-derived CDR1 and CDR2 are LNHDA and SQIVND (reference sequence). This CDR3 spans 15 amino acids. The ends lost 4 bases at V and 3 bases at J; junction bases unmatched: 6. CDR3 in amino acids: CASSSGTAFNQPQHF. The CDR3 nucleotides read TGTGCCAGTAGTAGCGGGACAGCTTTCAATCAGCCCCAGCATTTT.

The chain is built from TRBV5-1 and TRBJ2-3; D not certain. The germline V and J ends were trimmed by 0 bases and 0 bases, with 11 bases remaining between them. The CDR3 covers 16 residues. Per germline, CDR1 SGHRS and CDR2 YFSETQ. CDR3 in amino acids: CASSLGTHRSTDTQYF. The CDR3 nucleotides read TGCGCCAGCAGCTTGGGAACTCACCGGAGCACAGATACGCAGTATTTT.

The chain links TRBV4-3 to TRBJ2-3; TRBD1 might be the D (6 bases). Trimming stripped 0 bases from V and 4 bases from J, with 14 bases between. Germline lookup yields CDR1 LGHNA and CDR2 YSLEER. The CDR3 is 16 residues long. The DNA for the CDR3 is TGCGCCAGCAGCCAAGATGGGACCCAGGGGTCAGATACGCAGTATTTT. It translates to CASSQDGTQGSDTQYF.

The chain uses TRBV30 and TRBJ1-4, with TRBD1 as a possible D gene (5 bases). The germline V gene has CDR1 GTSNPN and CDR2 SVGIG (reference sequence). The V gene lost 8 bases and the J gene lost 2 bases, with 12 bases spanning the gap. The CDR3 sequence is 13 residues long. The CDR3 loop reads CAGRDGTNEKLFF. The CDR3 coding sequence is TGTGCCGGCAGGGATGGGACTAATGAAAAACTGTTTTTT.

The rearrangement links TRBV6-5 to TRBJ1-1; tentative D call: TRBD1 (6 bases). V dropped 10 bases and J dropped 1 base, with 19 bases sitting between them. Germline V gene data show CDR1 as MNHEY and CDR2 as SVGAGI. The CDR3 loop spans 15 amino acids. The CDR3 coding sequence is TGTGCCACCGACTTCGGGGGGGCAGAGAACACTGAAGCTTTCTTT. Protein product: CATDFGGAENTEAFF.

The chain recombines TRBV9 with TRBJ1-2, with TRBD1 as a possible D gene (6 bases). This CDR3 region has 15 residues. CDR1 is SGDLS, CDR2 YYNGEE, per germline. V was clipped by 0 bases and J by 5 bases, with 14 bases between them. The CDR3 region has the DNA TGTGCCAGCAGCGTAGCTACAGGGCCGGGGTATGGCTACACCTTC. It encodes CASSVATGPGYGYTF.

This chain uses TRBV27 with TRBJ2-2; 7 bases align to TRBD2. V gave up 3 bases and J gave up 3 bases; unmatched junction bases: 7. The CDR3 has 16 residues. CDR1 and CDR2 (germline): MNHEY, SMNVEV (reference sequence). CDR3 coding DNA: TGTGCCAGCAGTTTTACGAGACGGGGGGACACCGGGGAGCTGTTTTTT. This sequence encodes CASSFTRRGDTGELFF.

The chain has TRBV5-1 and TRBJ2-5, with D perhaps matching TRBD1 (6 bases). V lost 3 bases and J lost 2, with 17 bases in between. The CDR3 length is 16 residues. CDR1 and CDR2 from the germline V gene are SGHRS and YFSETQ. The DNA for the CDR3 is TGCGCCAGCAGCTCTACTATTCACAGGGATCAAGAGACCCAGTACTTC. Translated, it gives CASSSTIHRDQETQYF.

V and J are TRBV11-2 and TRBJ2-4; weak D call: TRBD1 (7 bases). This CDR3 has 15 amino acids. Germline CDR1 reads SGHAT; CDR2 reads FQNNGV. Trimming left V 1 base short and J 6 bases short, with 13 bases between. The DNA of the CDR3 is TGTGCCAGCAGCTTAGGAGTGCAGGGGGGAAACATTCAGTACTTC. Its translation: CASSLGVQGGNIQYF.

This clone was seen a few times. This sequence joins TRBV24-1 and TRBJ1-5, with 8 bases identical to TRBD1. V was clipped by 3 bases and J by 0 bases; unmatched bases: 0. Per germline, CDR1 KGHDR and CDR2 SFDVKD. CDR3 length: 15 amino acids. CDR3 bases: TGTGCCACCAGTGATGGACAGGGTAGCAATCAGCCCCAGCATTTT. It codes for CATSDGQGSNQPQHF.

This sequence joins TRBV23-1 and TRBJ2-7; 8 nucleotides agree with TRBD1. TRBV23-1 is designated an ORF whose function remains uncertain. The ends lost 4 bases at V and 6 bases at J; junction bases unmatched: 5. This CDR3 has 13 amino acids. The CDR3 DNA is TGCGCCAGCAGTCCTCGGACAGGGTCCGAGCAGTACTTC. It is translated as CASSPRTGSEQYF.

This rearrangement joins TRBV25-1 to TRBJ2-5, with D maybe TRBD2 (7 bases). The CDR3 has 15 amino acids. V lost 6 bases and J lost 1, with 15 bases in between. Germline assignment: CDR1 MGHDK and CDR2 SYGVNS. The DNA of the CDR3 is TGTGCCAGCAGCTCCCTTCGGGGGGCCCAAGAGACCCAGTACTTC. Its translation is CASSSLRGAQETQYF.

The chain couples TRBV19 to TRBJ1-3; D perhaps matches TRBD1 (5 bases). Germline V gene data show CDR1 as LNHDA and CDR2 as SQIVND (reference sequence). The CDR3 runs to 14 residues. V gave up 5 bases and J gave up 0 bases, with 8 bases separating them. The CDR3 spells CASSQGISGNTIYF. Written as DNA, the CDR3 is TGTGCCAGTAGTCAGGGAATCTCTGGAAACACCATATATTTT. Variable domain in full (rest from reference TRBV19 and TRBJ1-3): DGGITQSPKYLFRKEGQNVTLSCEQNLNHDAMYWYRQDPGQGLRLIYYSQIVNDFQKGDIAEGYSVSREKKESFPLTVTSAQKNPTAFYLCASSQGISGNTIYFGEGSWLTVV.

The chain employs TRBV2 and TRBJ2-3, with D uncertain. The length of the CDR3 is 11 residues. The V and J ends lost 5 bases and 7 bases respectively, with 7 bases between them. CDR1 and CDR2 from the germline V gene are SNHLY and FYNNEI. The CDR3 DNA reads TGTGCCAGCAGTTTACAGTATACGCAGTATTTT. Encoded protein: CASSLQYTQYF.

This rearrangement joins TRBV11-2 to TRBJ2-3; D ambiguous. This CDR3 has 13 amino acids. Germline assignment: CDR1 SGHAT and CDR2 FQNNGV. Trimming stripped 8 bases from V and 4 bases from J, with 13 bases between. CDR3 residues: CASSKIQADTQYF. CDR3 nucleotides: TGTGCCAGCTCTAAGATCCAGGCAGATACGCAGTATTTT.

J is TRBJ2-1 and V is TRBV12-3 or TRBV12-4; a possible D gene is TRBD1 (5 bases). The CDR3 spans 11 residues. Trimming left V 6 bases short and J 7 bases short, with 7 bases between. The CDR3 here is CASSAGNEQFF. The CDR3 DNA is TGTGCCAGCAGCGCAGGGAATGAGCAGTTCTTC.

This clone was recorded a few times. This chain connects TRBV24-1 to TRBJ1-5, with D maybe TRBD1 (5 bases). Trimming shortened V by 10 bases and J by 6 bases, and 24 bases separated the two germline ends. This CDR3 spans 16 amino acids. The V gene's germline CDR1 is KGHDR and CDR2 SFDVKD. The CDR3 region is CATIWGGGCGSQPQHF. The CDR3 DNA reads TGTGCCACGATTTGGGGTGGGGGGTGTGGTTCTCAGCCCCAGCATTTT.

The rearrangement joins TRBV28 to TRBJ2-1; TRBD2 matches at 8 bases. Germline loops: CDR1 MDHEN, CDR2 SYDVKM. The CDR3 covers 15 residues. With 5 bases clipped from V and 5 bases from J, the junction kept 8 bases outside the gene matches. The CDR3 DNA sequence: TGTGCCAGCAGTCCTGCGGGGGGCAAGAACAATGAGCAGTTCTTC. Its protein is CASSPAGGKNNEQFF.

This chain links TRBV27 with TRBJ2-2; 9 nucleotides match TRBD1. V gave up 5 bases and J gave up 5 bases; unmatched junction bases: 3. CDR1 is MNHEY, CDR2 SMNVEV, per germline (reference sequence). The CDR3 runs 14 residues. CDR3 region: CASSMTGGTGELFF. The CDR3 nucleotides are TGTGCCAGCAGTATGACAGGGGGGACCGGGGAGCTGTTTTTT.

This clone occurred once. The chain employs TRBV4-1 and TRBJ2-3; D is unresolved. CDR1 is MGHRA and CDR2 is YSYEKL in the germline V gene. The germline V and J ends were trimmed by 1 base and 2 bases, with 7 bases remaining between them. The CDR3 covers 14 residues. The CDR3 region is CASSQGAHTDTQYF. CDR3 bases: TGCGCCAGCAGCCAAGGAGCCCACACAGATACGCAGTATTTT.

The rearrangement links TRBV7-2 to TRBJ2-7, with 11 bases aligning to TRBD2. The CDR3 runs 16 residues. Trimming took 2 bases from V and 1 from J; bases not matched to a gene: 4. The germline V gene has CDR1 SGHTA and CDR2 FQGNSA. CDR3 nucleotides: TGTGCCAGCAGCTTATCGCTAGCGGGGGGATCCTACGAGCAGTACTTC. It codes for CASSLSLAGGSYEQYF.